The following is a TCR beta chain sequence with its context. What it binds is unknown. The data stem from a study of CD8+ T cells in alopecia areata. Study-wide background: Among treated patients, oral tofacitinib was administered at 5 to 10 mg twice daily. Tofacitinib was given for 6 to 18 months, then stopped for 6 months.

Findings and limits, study-wide: Alopecia totalis/universalis scalp especially showed more expanded CD8+ clones than normal scalp.

cDNA reverse transcribed from extracted RNA served as the sequencing template. Some clones are missing from TCRdb's copy, which holds only in-frame ones; the method was immunoSEQ multiplex PCR. The data show about 91,000 clones, with roughly 42% seen just once and roughly 0.83% held by the top ten. Both CD4+ and CD8+ T cells were separated by sorting PBMCs. The V and J ends lost 7 bases and 5 bases respectively, with 17 bases between them. The CDR3 sequence is 14 residues long. Germline loops: CDR1 MDHEN, CDR2 SYDVKM. The chain couples TRBV28 to TRBJ2-5; D may correspond to TRBD1 or TRBD2 (6 bases each). Sequencing input: CD4+ T cells sorted from blood. This receptor was identified in a human donor with alopecia areata. CDR3 amino acids: CASTPTRGGETQYF. CDR3 in DNA: TGTGCCAGCACCCCGACTAGAGGGGGGGAGACCCAGTACTTC.